The sequence of this T cell receptor beta chain was determined in a study of T cell responses to AZD1222 COVID-19 vaccine. Turning to this clone: Its antigen remains unidentified.

Assay used: immunoSEQ multiplex PCR; TCRdb lists only in-frame clones, some missing. Among about 150,000 clones listed, around nine tenths were seen once. Findings and limits, study-wide: Spike-specific TCR breadth and depth both grew after two AZD1222 doses. Spike-wide coverage was observed for vaccine-associated CD4 TCRs, with dominant responses at 160-218 and 743-854. The sample set comprised mostly white British donors with more females, and clonal diversity was possibly underestimated.

This clonotype was sampled from an adult in good health. The sample was peripheral blood, taken on day 0 of AZD1222 vaccination.

Here the CDR3 DNA reads TGCGCCAGCAGCCGGGACAGCCCTGGAAACACCATATATTTT. This encodes CASSRDSPGNTIYF. The chain links TRBV5-1 to TRBJ1-3; 7 bases line up with TRBD1. V gave up 4 bases and J gave up 2 bases; unmatched junction bases: 3. The CDR3 sequence is 14 residues long. CDR1 SGHRS and CDR2 YFSETQ come from the germline V gene.